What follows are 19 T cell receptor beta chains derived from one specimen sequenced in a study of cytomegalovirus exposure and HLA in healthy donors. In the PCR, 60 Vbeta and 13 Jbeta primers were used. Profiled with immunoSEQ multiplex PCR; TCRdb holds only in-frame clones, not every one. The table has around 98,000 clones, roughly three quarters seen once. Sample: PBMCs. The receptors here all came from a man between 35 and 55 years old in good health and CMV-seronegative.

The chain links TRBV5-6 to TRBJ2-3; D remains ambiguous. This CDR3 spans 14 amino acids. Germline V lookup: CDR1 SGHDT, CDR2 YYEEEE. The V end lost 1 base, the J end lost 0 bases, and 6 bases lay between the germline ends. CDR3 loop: CASSLRSSTDTQYF. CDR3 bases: TGTGCCAGCAGCTTGCGGAGTAGCACAGATACGCAGTATTTT.

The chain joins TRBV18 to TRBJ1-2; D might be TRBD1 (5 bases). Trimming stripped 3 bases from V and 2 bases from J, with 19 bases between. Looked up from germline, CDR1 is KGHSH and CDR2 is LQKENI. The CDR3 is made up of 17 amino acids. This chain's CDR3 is CASSPNDGGWQNYGYTF. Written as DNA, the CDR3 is TGTGCCAGCTCACCGAATGACGGGGGGTGGCAGAACTATGGCTACACCTTC.

The CDR3 bases are TGTGCCAGCAGTTTAAGACAGTACTATGGCTACACCTTC. This translates into CASSLRQYYGYTF. The rearrangement uses TRBV28 and TRBJ1-2; weak D call: TRBD1 (5 bases). The V gene lost 2 bases and the J gene lost 3 bases, with 7 bases spanning the gap. The CDR3 length is 13 residues. CDR1 and CDR2 from the germline V gene are MDHEN and SYDVKM.

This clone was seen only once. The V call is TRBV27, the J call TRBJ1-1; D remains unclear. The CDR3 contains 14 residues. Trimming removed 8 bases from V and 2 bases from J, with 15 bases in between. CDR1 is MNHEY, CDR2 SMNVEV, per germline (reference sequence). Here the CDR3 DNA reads TGTGCCAGCGGAGGATGGCCAGGAAACACTGAAGCTTTCTTT. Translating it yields CASGGWPGNTEAFF.

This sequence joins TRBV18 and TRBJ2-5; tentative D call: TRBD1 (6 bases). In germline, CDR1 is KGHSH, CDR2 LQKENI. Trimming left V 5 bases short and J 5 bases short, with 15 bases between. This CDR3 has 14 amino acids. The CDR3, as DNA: TGTGCCAGCTCAGCGGCAACAGGGCGTGAGACCCAGTACTTC. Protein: CASSAATGRETQYF.

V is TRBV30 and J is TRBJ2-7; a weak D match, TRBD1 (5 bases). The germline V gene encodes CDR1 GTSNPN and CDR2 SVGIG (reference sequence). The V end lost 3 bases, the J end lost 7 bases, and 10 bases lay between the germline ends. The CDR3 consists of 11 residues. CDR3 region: CAWRGAREQYF. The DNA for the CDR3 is TGTGCCTGGAGAGGGGCGCGGGAGCAGTACTTC.

The CDR3 protein is CASSDGGAGVGELFF. CDR3 nucleotides: TGTGCCAGCAGCGACGGGGGGGCCGGCGTCGGGGAGCTGTTTTTT. The chain joins TRBV6-5 to TRBJ2-2, with TRBD2 identical over 8 bases. Germline V gene sequence: CDR1 MNHEY, CDR2 SVGAGI. Unmatched junction bases numbered 10, after V lost 6 bases and J lost 7 bases. This CDR3 has 15 residues.

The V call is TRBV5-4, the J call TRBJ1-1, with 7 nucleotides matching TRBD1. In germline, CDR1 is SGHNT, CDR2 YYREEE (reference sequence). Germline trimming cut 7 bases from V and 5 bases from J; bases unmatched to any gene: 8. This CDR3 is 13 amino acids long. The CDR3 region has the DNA TGTGCCAGCTTTCGACAGGGCGGAACTGAAGCTTTCTTT. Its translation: CASFRQGGTEAFF.

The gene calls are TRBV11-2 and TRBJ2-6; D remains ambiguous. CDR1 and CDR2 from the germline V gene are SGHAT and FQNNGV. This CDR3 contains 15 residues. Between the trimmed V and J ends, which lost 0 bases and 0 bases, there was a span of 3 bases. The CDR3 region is CASSLDVSGANVLTF. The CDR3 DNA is TGTGCCAGCAGCTTAGACGTCTCTGGGGCCAACGTCCTGACTTTC.

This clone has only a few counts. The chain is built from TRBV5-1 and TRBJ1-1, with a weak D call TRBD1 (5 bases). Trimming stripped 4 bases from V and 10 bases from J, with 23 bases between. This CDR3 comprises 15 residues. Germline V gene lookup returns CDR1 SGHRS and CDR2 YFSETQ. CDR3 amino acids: CASSLTPAGPVGAFF. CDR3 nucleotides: TGCGCCAGCAGCCTAACACCGGCAGGGCCCGTCGGAGCTTTCTTT.

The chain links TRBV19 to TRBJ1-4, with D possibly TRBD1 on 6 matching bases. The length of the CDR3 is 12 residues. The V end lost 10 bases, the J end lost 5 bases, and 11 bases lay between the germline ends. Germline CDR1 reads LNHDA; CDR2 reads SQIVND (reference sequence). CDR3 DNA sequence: TGTGCCACTTCACAGGGAAATGAAAAACTGTTTTTT. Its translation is CATSQGNEKLFF.

CDR3 sequence (DNA): TGCGCCAGCAGCCAAGACTCCGTCTCTGGAAACACCATATATTTT. Its protein is CASSQDSVSGNTIYF. The chain has TRBV4-1 and TRBJ1-3; no definite D call. The CDR3 is 15 residues long. Germline CDR1 is MGHRA and CDR2 is YSYEKL. The germline V and J ends were trimmed by 0 bases and 0 bases, with 6 bases remaining between them.

For the CDR3, the DNA is TGTGCTAGTGGTTTCTGGGAGAGAGAGACCCAGTACTTC. Amino acids: CASGFWERETQYF. The chain uses TRBV12-5 and TRBJ2-5; D may be TRBD2 (5 bases). Germline CDR1 LGHNT, CDR2 FRNRAP. The CDR3 has 13 amino acids. Trimming cost V 3 bases and J 4 bases, with 9 bases left between them. The complete variable domain, with remaining parts taken from reference TRBV12-5 and TRBJ2-5, reads DARVTQTPRHKVTEMGQEVTMRCQPILGHNTVFWYRQTMMQGLELLAYFRNRAPLDDSGMPKDRFSAEMPDATLATLKIQPSEPRDSAVYFCASGFWERETQYFGPGTRLLVL.

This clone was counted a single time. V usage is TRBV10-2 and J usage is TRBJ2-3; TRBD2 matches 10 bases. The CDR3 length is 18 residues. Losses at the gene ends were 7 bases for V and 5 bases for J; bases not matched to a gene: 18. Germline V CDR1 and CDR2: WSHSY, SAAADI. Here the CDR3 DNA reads TGCGCCAGCACCTCACCTATAATAAGCGGGGGGGAGGGAGATACGCAGTATTTT. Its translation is CASTSPIISGGEGDTQYF.

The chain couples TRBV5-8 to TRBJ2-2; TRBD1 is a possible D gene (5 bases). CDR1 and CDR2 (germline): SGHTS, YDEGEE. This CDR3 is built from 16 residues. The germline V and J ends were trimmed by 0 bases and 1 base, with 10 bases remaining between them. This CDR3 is CASSLDDRRNTGELFF. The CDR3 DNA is TGTGCCAGCAGCTTGGATGACAGAAGGAACACCGGGGAGCTGTTTTTT.

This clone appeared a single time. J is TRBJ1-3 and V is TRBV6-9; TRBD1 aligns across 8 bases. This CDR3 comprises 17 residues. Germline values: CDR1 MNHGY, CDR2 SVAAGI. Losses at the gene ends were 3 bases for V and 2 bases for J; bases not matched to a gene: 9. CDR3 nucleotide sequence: TGTGCCAGCAGTTACTTATCGACAGGGGTTCCTGGAAACACCATATATTTT. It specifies CASSYLSTGVPGNTIYF.

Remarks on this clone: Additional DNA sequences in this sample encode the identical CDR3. CDR3 coding DNA: TGCGCCAGCAGCACCTCAAGGGGGGGCTCACCCCTCCACTTT. Amino acid sequence: CASSTSRGGSPLHF. The chain recombines TRBV4-1 with TRBJ1-6; weak D call: TRBD1 (6 bases). V was cut by 5 bases and J by 10 bases, with 15 bases left in between. Per germline, CDR1 MGHRA and CDR2 YSYEKL. This CDR3 contains 14 residues.

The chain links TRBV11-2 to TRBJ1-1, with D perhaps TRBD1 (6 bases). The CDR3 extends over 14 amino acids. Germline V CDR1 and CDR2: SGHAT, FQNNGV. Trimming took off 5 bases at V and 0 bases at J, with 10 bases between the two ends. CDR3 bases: TGTGCCAGCAGCGAGGACAGACTGAACACTGAAGCTTTCTTT. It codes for CASSEDRLNTEAFF.

The CDR3 sequence is CASSLQGNRVGTEAFF. The CDR3, as DNA: TGCGCCAGCAGCCTCCAGGGGAACAGGGTCGGCACTGAAGCTTTCTTT. The rearrangement links TRBV4-3 to TRBJ1-1; the D gene is possibly TRBD1 (6 bases). Looked up from germline, CDR1 is LGHNA and CDR2 is YSLEER. V was trimmed by 4 bases and J by 4 bases, leaving 19 bases between them. CDR3 size: 16 residues.